This T cell receptor (beta chain) was documented in a study of blood T cells in healthy people across ages. Findings of the study overall: Higher naive T cell percentage went strongly together with higher TCR beta diversity. Per-million-T-cell TCR beta diversity fell roughly linearly with age.

Between the trimmed V and J ends, which lost 2 bases and 1 base, there was a span of 13 bases. CDR3 size: 16 residues. Germline V gives CDR1 MDHEN, CDR2 SYDVKM. This clonotype was detected only a few times. The antigen remains unidentified. Next came a second PCR, run for about 7 to 12 cycles, which used a sample-barcoded 5' primer along with a J-beta primer mix. TCRdb used MiXCR to reprocess the 5' RACE reads, holding one entry per CDR3 protein. The sample includes 700,000 or so distinct CDR3 sequences, about 20% of them seen just once. The source is a man aged 65-85 years in good health. The sample consisted of blood. The rearrangement uses TRBV28 and TRBJ2-3, with a possible D match to TRBD2 (7 bases). CDR3 in DNA: TGTGCCAGCAGTTTAGAGGGGGGGCCCCGCACAGATACGCAGTATTTT. This translates into CASSLEGGPRTDTQYF.